This T cell receptor beta chain was sequenced during a study of T cell responses to AZD1222 COVID-19 vaccine. Study findings and constraints: Baseline serostatus was positive in only a handful of AZD1222 recipients. Elevations in Spike-specific TCR breadth and depth followed administration of two AZD1222 doses.

The CDR3 is 15 amino acids. CDR1 is LGHDT and CDR2 is YNNKEL in the germline V gene (reference sequence). V was cut by 1 base and J by 9 bases, with 16 bases left in between. The table came from immunoSEQ multiplex PCR; TCRdb's copy has only in-frame clones and leaves some out. Among roughly 65,000 clones, 65% to 80% were seen once, and the ten largest hold about 12%. As to this clone: The antigen is unknown.

The receptor's source is an adult in good health. The gene calls are TRBV3-1 (or the pseudogene TRBV3-2) and TRBJ2-1, with D perhaps TRBD2 (6 bases). This specimen was peripheral blood, taken on day 0 of AZD1222 vaccination. The CDR3 spells CASSQVGLSYGEQFF. CDR3 sequence (DNA): TGTGCCAGCAGCCAAGTGGGACTTAGTTACGGTGAGCAGTTCTTC.